This record covers a single TCR beta chain. This specimen comes from a study of blood T cell repertoires in COVID-19. Study summary: Acute-phase and convalescent COVID-19 samples originated in the United States, Italy and Spain. Nucleic acid was either cDNA or gDNA, and it came from T cells, B-cell-depleted T cells, or PBMCs.

In the study's own analysis: Reference gene primer amplification gave nucleated cell count estimates. Using immunoSEQ multiplex PCR, the repertoire was profiled, and TCRdb retains in-frame clones only, with some absent. V and J calls and clone size are as listed in that table; D and trimming were resolved from the DNA. The sample lists about 240,000 clones, approximately 85% occurring once. The CDR3 length is 15 residues. Germline values: CDR1 LNHDA, CDR2 SQIVND (reference sequence). Trimming took 3 bases from V and 5 from J; bases not matched to a gene: 7. V and J are TRBV19 and TRBJ2-1; the match to TRBD1 covers 7 bases. Sequenced input: peripheral blood. This TCR was recovered from a woman aged 55-75 years with active or convalescent COVID-19. The CDR3 spells CASSIDRDLNNEQFF. For the CDR3, the DNA is TGTGCCAGTAGTATTGACAGGGATCTTAACAATGAGCAGTTCTTC.